The sequence of this TCR beta chain was determined in a study of T cell repertoires in cytomegalovirus infection. CDR3 length equals 13 residues. Germline V gives CDR1 DFQATT, CDR2 SNEGSKA (reference sequence). V was clipped by 3 bases and J by 16 bases; unmatched bases: 12. TCRdb itself ran the reads through MiXCR, one entry per CDR3 protein. The sample includes about 530,000 distinct CDR3 sequences, 26% of them seen just once. The specimen sequenced was PBMCs. This clonotype originated in a human donor in good health (CMV status not recorded). Some clones in this sample may be carry-over from other donors' samples. The chain recombines TRBV20-1 with TRBJ2-4; TRBD2 agrees at 10 bases. The CDR3 bases are TGCAGTGCTAGCGAGGTAGCGGGAGGTTGGTCCTACTTC. Protein sequence: CSASEVAGGWSYF.